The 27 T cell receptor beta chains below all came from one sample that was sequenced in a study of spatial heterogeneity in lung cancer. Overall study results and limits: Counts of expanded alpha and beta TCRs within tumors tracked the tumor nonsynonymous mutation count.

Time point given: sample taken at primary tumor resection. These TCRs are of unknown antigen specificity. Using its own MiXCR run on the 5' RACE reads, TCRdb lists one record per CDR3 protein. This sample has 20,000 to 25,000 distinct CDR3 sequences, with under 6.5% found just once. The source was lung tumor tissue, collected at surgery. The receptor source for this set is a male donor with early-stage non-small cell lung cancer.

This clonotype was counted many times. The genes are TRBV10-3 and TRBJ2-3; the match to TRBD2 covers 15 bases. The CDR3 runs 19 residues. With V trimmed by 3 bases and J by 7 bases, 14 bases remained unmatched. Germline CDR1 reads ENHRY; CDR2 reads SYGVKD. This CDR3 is CAISEWGGLAGGPENTQYF. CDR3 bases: TGTGCCATCAGTGAATGGGGAGGACTAGCGGGAGGGCCGGAGAATACGCAGTATTTT.

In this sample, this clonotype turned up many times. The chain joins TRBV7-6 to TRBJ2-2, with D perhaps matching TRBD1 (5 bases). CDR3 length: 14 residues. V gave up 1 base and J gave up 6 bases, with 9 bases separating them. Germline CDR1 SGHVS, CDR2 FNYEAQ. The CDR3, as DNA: TGTGCCAGCAGCTTAGGGCAGGGTGCCGGGGAGCTGTTTTTT. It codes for CASSLGQGAGELFF.

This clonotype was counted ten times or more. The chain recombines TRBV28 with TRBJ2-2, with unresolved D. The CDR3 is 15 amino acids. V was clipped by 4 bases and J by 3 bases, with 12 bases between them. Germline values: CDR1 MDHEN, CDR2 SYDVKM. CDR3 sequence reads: CASSSQVLYTGELFF. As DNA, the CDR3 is TGTGCCAGCAGTTCGCAGGTGTTGTACACCGGGGAGCTGTTTTTT.

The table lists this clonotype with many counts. CDR3 loop: CASSGDPKNEQFF. DNA of the CDR3: TGTGCCAGCAGTGGGGACCCTAAGAATGAGCAGTTCTTC. The rearrangement joins TRBV7-3 to TRBJ2-1; perhaps D is TRBD1 or TRBD2 (5 bases each). There are 13 residues in the CDR3. V lost 6 bases, J lost 7 bases, and 13 bases lay in between. The germline V gene encodes CDR1 SGHTA and CDR2 FQGTGA.

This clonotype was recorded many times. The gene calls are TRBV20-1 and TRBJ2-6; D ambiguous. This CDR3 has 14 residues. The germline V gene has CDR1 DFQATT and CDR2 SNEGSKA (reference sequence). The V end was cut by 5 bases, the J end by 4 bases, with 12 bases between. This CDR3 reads CSAPRRAGANVLTF. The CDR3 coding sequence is TGCAGTGCTCCCCGACGAGCCGGGGCCAACGTCCTGACTTTC.

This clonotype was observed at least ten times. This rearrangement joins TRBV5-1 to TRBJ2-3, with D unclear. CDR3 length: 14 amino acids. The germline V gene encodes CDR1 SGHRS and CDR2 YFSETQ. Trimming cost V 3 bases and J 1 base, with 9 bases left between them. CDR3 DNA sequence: TGCGCCAGCAGCTCCCCGGCCGGCACAGATACGCAGTATTTT. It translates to CASSSPAGTDTQYF.

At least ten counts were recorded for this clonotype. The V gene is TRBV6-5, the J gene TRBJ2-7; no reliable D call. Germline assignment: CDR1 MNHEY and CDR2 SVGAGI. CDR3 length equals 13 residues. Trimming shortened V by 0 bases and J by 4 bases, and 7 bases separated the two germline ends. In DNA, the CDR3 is TGTGCCAGCAGTTACTCGAGAACATACGAGCAGTACTTC. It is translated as CASSYSRTYEQYF.

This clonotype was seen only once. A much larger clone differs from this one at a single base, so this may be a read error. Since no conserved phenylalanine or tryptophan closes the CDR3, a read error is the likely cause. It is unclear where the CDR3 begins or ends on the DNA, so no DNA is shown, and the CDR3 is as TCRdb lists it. CDR3 sequence reads: CASSFSRGIKYI. V gene TRBV7-2 combines with J gene TRBJ2-3; no check of the table's D call, TRBD2, against the DNA was made. Germline loops: CDR1 SGHTA, CDR2 FQGNSA. The CDR3 sequence runs 12 residues, both termini included.

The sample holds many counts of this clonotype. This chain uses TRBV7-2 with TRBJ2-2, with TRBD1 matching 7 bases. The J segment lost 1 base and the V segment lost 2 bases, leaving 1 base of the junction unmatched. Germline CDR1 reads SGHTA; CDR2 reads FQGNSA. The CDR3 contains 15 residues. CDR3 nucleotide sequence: TGTGCCAGCAGCTTATGGACAGGGAACACCGGGGAGCTGTTTTTT. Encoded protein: CASSLWTGNTGELFF.

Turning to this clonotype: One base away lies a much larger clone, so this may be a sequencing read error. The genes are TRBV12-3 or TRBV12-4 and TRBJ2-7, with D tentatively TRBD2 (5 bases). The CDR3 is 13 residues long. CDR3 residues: CVSSLGGVHEQYF. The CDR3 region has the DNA TGTGTCAGCAGTTTAGGAGGTGTCCACGAGCAGTACTTC.

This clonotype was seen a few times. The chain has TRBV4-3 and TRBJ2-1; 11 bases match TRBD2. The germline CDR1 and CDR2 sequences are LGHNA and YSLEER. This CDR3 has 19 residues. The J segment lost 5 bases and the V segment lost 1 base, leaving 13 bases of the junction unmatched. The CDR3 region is CASSQGWRTSGSINNEQFF. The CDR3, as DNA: TGCGCCAGCAGCCAAGGTTGGAGAACTAGCGGGAGTATCAACAATGAGCAGTTCTTC.

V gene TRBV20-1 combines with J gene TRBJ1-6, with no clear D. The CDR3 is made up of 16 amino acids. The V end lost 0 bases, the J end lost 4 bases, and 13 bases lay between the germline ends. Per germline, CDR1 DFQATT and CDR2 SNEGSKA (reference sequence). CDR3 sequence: CSARDWLHDYNSPLHF. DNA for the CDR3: TGCAGTGCTAGAGATTGGCTCCACGATTATAATTCACCCCTCCACTTT.

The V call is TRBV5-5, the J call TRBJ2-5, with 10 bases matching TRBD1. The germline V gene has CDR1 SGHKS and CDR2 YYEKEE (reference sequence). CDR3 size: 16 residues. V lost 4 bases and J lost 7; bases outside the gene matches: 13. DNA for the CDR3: TGTGCCAGCAGCATGGTGGGACAGGGGTTGGGTAGGACCCAGTACTTC. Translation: CASSMVGQGLGRTQYF. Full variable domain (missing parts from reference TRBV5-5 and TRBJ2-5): DAGVTQSPTHLIKTRGQQVTLRCSPISGHKSVSWYQQVLGQGPQFIFQYYEKEERGRGNFPDRFSARQFPNYSSELNVNALLLGDSALYLCASSMVGQGLGRTQYFGPGTRLLVL.

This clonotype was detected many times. The CDR3 coding sequence is TGCGCCAGCAGCTTTCAGGGAGAGGGACCTGAAGCTTTCTTT. Amino acid sequence: CASSFQGEGPEAFF. The rearrangement uses TRBV5-1 and TRBJ1-1; tentatively, D is TRBD1 (5 bases). The germline gives CDR1 SGHRS, CDR2 YFSETQ. This CDR3 is built from 14 residues. The V end lost 2 bases, the J end lost 6 bases, and 14 bases lay between the germline ends.

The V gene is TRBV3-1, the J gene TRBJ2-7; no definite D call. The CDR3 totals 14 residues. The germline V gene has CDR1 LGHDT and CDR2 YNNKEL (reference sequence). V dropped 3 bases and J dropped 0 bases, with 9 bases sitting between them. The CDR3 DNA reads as TGTGCCAGCAGCCAGACTCGGTCCTCCTACGAGCAGTACTTC. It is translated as CASSQTRSSYEQYF.

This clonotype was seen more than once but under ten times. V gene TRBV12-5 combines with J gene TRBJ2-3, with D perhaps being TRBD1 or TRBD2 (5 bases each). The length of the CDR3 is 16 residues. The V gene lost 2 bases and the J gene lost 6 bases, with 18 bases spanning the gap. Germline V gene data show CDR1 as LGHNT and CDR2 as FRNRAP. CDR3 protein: CASGLMRGAPTDTQYF. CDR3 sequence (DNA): TGTGCTAGTGGTTTGATGAGGGGTGCCCCTACGGATACGCAGTATTTT.

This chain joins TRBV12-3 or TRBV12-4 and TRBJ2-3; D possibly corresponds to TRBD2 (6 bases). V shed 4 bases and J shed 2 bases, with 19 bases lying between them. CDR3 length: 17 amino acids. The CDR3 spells CASSSGGAPTYTDTQYF. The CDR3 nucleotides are TGTGCCAGCAGTTCTGGCGGGGCTCCGACGTACACAGATACGCAGTATTTT.

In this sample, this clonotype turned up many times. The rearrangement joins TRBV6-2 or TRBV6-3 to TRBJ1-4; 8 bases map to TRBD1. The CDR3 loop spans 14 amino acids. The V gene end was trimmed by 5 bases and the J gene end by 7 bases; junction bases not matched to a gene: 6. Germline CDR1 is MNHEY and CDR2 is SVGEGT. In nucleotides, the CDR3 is TGTGCCAGCAGTCCTCAGGGGGCGCCTGAAAAACTGTTTTTT. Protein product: CASSPQGAPEKLFF.

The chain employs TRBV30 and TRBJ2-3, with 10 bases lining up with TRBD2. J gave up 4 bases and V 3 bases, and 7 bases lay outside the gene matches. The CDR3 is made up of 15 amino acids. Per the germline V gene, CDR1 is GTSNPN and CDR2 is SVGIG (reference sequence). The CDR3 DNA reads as TGTGCCTGGAGGGGGAGAAGCGGGAGGGCAGATACGCAGTATTTT. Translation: CAWRGRSGRADTQYF.

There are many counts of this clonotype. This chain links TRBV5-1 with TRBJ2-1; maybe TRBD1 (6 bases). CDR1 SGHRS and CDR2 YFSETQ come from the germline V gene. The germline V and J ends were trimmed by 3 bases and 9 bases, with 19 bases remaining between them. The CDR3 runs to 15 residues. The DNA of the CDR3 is TGCGCCAGCAGCTCCGGGACATCGATCATTGGTGAGCAGTTCTTC. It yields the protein CASSSGTSIIGEQFF.

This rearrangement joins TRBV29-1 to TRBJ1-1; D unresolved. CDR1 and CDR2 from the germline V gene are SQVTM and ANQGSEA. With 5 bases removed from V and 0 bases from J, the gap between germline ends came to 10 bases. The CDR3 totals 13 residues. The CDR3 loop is CSVSADMNTEAFF. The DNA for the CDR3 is TGCAGCGTTTCAGCAGACATGAACACTGAAGCTTTCTTT.

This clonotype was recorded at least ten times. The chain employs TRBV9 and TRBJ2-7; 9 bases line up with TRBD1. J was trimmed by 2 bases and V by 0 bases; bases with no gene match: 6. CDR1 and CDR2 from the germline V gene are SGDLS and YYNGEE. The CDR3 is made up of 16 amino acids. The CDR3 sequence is CASSVAWGQGTYEQYF. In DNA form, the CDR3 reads TGTGCCAGCAGCGTAGCGTGGGGACAGGGAACCTACGAGCAGTACTTC.

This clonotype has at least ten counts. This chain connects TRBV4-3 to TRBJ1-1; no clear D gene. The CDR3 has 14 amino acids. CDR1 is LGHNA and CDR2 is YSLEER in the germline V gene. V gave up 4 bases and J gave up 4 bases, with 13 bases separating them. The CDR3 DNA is TGCGCCAGCAGCCTTGCTGCGGGTGTCACTGAAGCTTTCTTT. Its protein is CASSLAAGVTEAFF.

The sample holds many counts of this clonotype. CDR3 nucleotide sequence: TGTGCCAGCAGCTTCGGACAGGAGCTTTACAATGAGCAGTTCTTC. This translates into CASSFGQELYNEQFF. The chain has TRBV11-3 and TRBJ2-1; 7 nucleotides align to TRBD1. CDR1 and CDR2 (germline): SGHNT, YENEEA. The CDR3 covers 15 residues. With 3 bases clipped from V and 4 bases from J, the junction kept 6 bases outside the gene matches.

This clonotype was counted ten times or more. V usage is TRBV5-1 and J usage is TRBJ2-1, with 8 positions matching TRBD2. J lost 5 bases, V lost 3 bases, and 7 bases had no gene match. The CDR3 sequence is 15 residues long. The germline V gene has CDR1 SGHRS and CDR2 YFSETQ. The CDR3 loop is CASSSRGDVDNEQFF. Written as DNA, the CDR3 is TGCGCCAGCAGCTCGCGGGGGGACGTAGACAATGAGCAGTTCTTC.

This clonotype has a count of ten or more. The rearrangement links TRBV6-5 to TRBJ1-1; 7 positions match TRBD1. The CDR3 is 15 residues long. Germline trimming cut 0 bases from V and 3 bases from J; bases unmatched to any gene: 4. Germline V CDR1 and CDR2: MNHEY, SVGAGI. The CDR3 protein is CASSYSRQGHTEAFF. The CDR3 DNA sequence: TGTGCCAGCAGTTACTCAAGACAGGGACACACTGAAGCTTTCTTT.

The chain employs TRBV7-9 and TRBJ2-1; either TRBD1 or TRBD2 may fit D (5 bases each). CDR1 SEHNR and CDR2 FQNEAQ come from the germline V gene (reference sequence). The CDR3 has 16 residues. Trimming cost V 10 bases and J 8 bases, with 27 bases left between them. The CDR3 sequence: CATPRKRDDQRDEQFF. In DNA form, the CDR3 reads TGTGCCACCCCTAGAAAACGGGACGACCAGAGGGATGAGCAGTTCTTC.